This note documents a single T cell receptor (beta chain) sequence. No base-level quality is on record; no much larger clone is a single base apart. Sample time point, as interpreted from the label and publication: cells obtained before transplantation from donor or recipient. Mixed lymphocyte reactions plated approximately 200,000 CFSE-labeled pre-transplant responders with approximately 200,000 irradiated violet-dye-labeled stimulators and were cultured for about 6 days. Proliferating CD3+CD4+CFSE-low and CD3+CD8+CFSE-low responder cells were FACS-sorted on a BD Influx sorter after the mixed lymphocyte reaction. Library prep was done by the immunoSEQ multiplex PCR assay. For most patients, genomic DNA was isolated with the Qiagen DNeasy Blood and Tissue Kit and shipped frozen to Adaptive Biotechnologies for TCR sequencing. For most patients, genomic DNA was subjected to high-throughput TCR-beta CDR3 sequencing by Adaptive Biotechnologies. The paper's data handling went like this. Adaptive's ImmunoSEQ software was the source of the TCR sequencing data for around 20 patients, while a few other patients were processed with MiXCR and VDJtools. To correct CD4 versus CD8 sorting errors, any sequence found in both subsets at a frequency ratio below 5:1 was removed. CDR3 nucleotide sequences shared by donor and recipient were removed because the origin of these sequences could not be assigned. To count as alloreactive, a clone needed at least 2-fold expansion over unstimulated cells and a minimum CFSE-low frequency of 0.002% (template counts) or 0.001% (read counts). Clones were considered mappable if detected in sequenced pre-transplant spleen, lymph node, or MLR CFSE-low populations of the donor or recipient. Cumulative frequency of alloreactive clones was calculated as a percentage of all sequences weighted by copy number. As stored in TCRdb, this immuneACCESS dataset retains in-frame rearrangements with V and J assigned. A fraction of the clones does not appear; measured against another copy, unresolved V genes explain less than half of the discrepancy, and the remainder lacks a known reason. Clone size and the V and J calls come from that table; the DNA yielded D and trimming. Counted in this sample were roughly 20,000 clones; roughly two fifths of them appeared once. 1.5% to 2% of the sample comes from the top ten.

CDR1 and CDR2 were assigned from the germline V gene as ENHRY and SYGVKD. The germline ends are 11 bases apart after V is trimmed by 0 bases and J by 2 bases. Reading from cysteine to phenylalanine, the CDR3 counts 15 amino acids. CDR3 DNA is the only sequence kept; it has 45 bases, read in frame from the first base. The sample belongs to a study of graft-versus-host responses after intestinal transplantation (dated by TCRdb to the early 2020s). For the study in its entirety: The transplants that recipients received were multivisceral, liver-intestinal, or isolated intestinal. Every recipient was given anti-thymocyte globulin induction, followed by approximately three years of maintenance tacrolimus and steroids. Graft-versus-host and host-versus-graft alloreactive T cell clones were tracked in the graft, circulation and bone marrow after intestinal transplantation using bulk TCR-beta CDR3 sequencing. Alloreactive clones were identified by sequencing pre-transplant mixed lymphocyte reaction products and comparing these products with unstimulated pre-transplant donor and recipient T cells. Of the 20 to 30 intestinal transplant recipients enrolled in the cohort, one of whom was a retransplant, 3 patients without pretransplant specimens were excluded. Donor T cell macrochimerism was defined as a peak of at least 4% donor T cells among recipient peripheral blood mononuclear cells. Samples from a few later patients were sequenced in-house on an Illumina MiSeq with MiXCR processing rather than by the commercial service.

What the study reported, not specific to this receptor: Conclusions were limited by the relatively low number and heterogeneity of intestinal transplant patients. GvH clones were detected in recipient bone marrow, and some appeared earlier in ileal mucosa or blood, consistent with an intestinal mucosal origin. Patients with donor T cell macrochimerism had high GvH to HvG T cell clonal ratios in their allografts. Early after transplant, declines in HvG clones were associated with peak levels of circulating GvH clones.

The rearranged segments are TRBV10-3 and TRBJ2-7; the D call is tentative, TRBD1 or TRBD2, as each matches 5 bases. The clonotype comes from a human patient who received an intestinal transplant. The specimen comprised alloreactive CD8+ T cells from a mixed lymphocyte reaction culture, sampled before intestinal transplant. Taken with the paper, the label for cell subset or site translates to: CFSE-low proliferating T cells sorted from roughly six-day pre-transplant mixed lymphocyte reaction (GvH or HvG direction). The CDR3 region has the sequence CAISESGVPPYEQYF. The DNA sequence reads TGTGCCATCAGTGAGTCGGGGGTCCCTCCCTACGAGCAGTACTTC.